This record concerns one T cell receptor (beta chain) sequence. This clone was seen a single time. Its recognized antigen is unknown. Within one base of it there is no much larger clone, and no base qualities were kept. The cohort comprised around 700 healthy bone marrow donors. At the time of sampling, all cohort members were nominally healthy, though unrecorded immune exposures were likely present. The donor tested CMV seronegative and was one of the 352 seronegative cohort members. Each donor provided a peripheral blood sample, and peripheral blood mononuclear cells were used for TCR beta sequencing. Genomic DNA was extracted from the blood cell samples with the Qiagen DNeasy Blood Extraction Kit. This sample is part of a study of cytomegalovirus exposure and HLA in healthy donors (dated by TCRdb to between 2016 and 2019). In the study overall: In an earlier analysis of fewer than 750 of the donors, 250 to 350 Gb of sequence data and 90 million to 120 million unique TCR beta sequences from approximately 180 million T cells were reported. Roughly 300 gigabases of sequencing data and 70 million to 95 million unique TCR sequences made up an early release that covered 500 to 650 HLA-typed donors. Of the roughly 410 genotyped donors, 80% to 90% were placed in the genetic ancestry cluster associated with self-reported Caucasian donors. The study aimed to test whether cataloging public T cell receptors could reveal signatures of past pathogen exposure. The study profiled the T cell repertoires of under 700 subjects by immunosequencing and related them to cytomegalovirus serostatus. A separate validation cohort of about 110 different subjects was used in addition to the 666-subject first cohort. The study combined high-throughput TCR immunosequencing, statistical association of individual TCRs with disease status, and machine learning to predict cytomegalovirus infection status. In a later analysis, previously published TCR beta repertoires from 670 or so donors were re-analyzed and high-resolution HLA genotyping was added so that TCR occurrence patterns could be studied. The later analysis used no new phenotypic data to find candidate immune exposures, relying instead on TCR beta sequences and their occurrence across donors. In an earlier analysis of several hundred of the donors, high-throughput TCR beta sequencing was used to judge whether each TCR beta V gene segment behaved as functional or pseudogenic. Donor age, sex, ethnicity and CMV serostatus were compiled alongside the repertoire data. A later genetic analysis used genome-wide SNP genotypes for about 65% of the roughly 670 donors, treating that subset as a discovery cohort. Every discovery cohort repertoire had been produced on one sequencing platform. HLA typing included class I and class II loci at four-digit resolution. Typing coverage differed by locus: A, B, C, DRB1 and DQB1 were typed in about 629-640 donors, DQA1 in about 500, DPA1 in around 610, and DPB1 in approximately 450. Four or five DR-DQ haplotypes were handled as single units for association and clustering, since linkage in the cohort was strong. Among some 400 genotyped donors of the cohort, an average of around 250,000 unique TCR beta nucleotide sequences was sequenced per donor, of which about 18% were non-productive.

The investigation overall reported the following: It was suggested by the authors that the approach could potentially be generalized to other disease states and immunological phenotypes. In a later analysis, the rate of TCR association differed among HLA loci, with DRB1 alleles having the most associated TCRs and HLA-C alleles having the fewest. Some IMGT-functional V segments, including TRBV6-2 and TRBV6-3, could not be distinguished by the 87-base-pair reads and were therefore excluded. Strong co-occurrence of HLA alleles, especially DR and DQ, made assigning TCR associations to individual alleles difficult. A few of the identified cytomegalovirus-associated TCR beta chains were confirmed in vitro to be specific for cytomegalovirus antigens. Some 16 rarely observed V segments, including chromosome 9 orphons, were excluded from the earlier analysis of about 500 of the donors because counts were too low. Compared with the roughly 720-donor mean, donors in an Asian-associated ancestry cluster had fewer N-insertions in productive TCRs, according to a later genetic analysis. A further reported finding was that TCR beta sequences accurately predicted the HLA-A and HLA-B alleles for most subjects in the first cohort. In a later analysis, HLA-associated TCR beta chains showed more clonal expansion and lower generation probabilities than non-associated chains that were equally common. A later analysis reported that several top co-occurrence clusters appeared linked to parvovirus B19, influenza, CMV and Epstein-Barr virus. The sequencing pipeline was judged likely to have produced a cluster of highly shared sequence variants as a technical artifact. Because HLA typing was missing for some donors at each locus, association tests included only the typed subset. In a later analysis, around 15,000 TCR beta sequences were associated with specific HLA alleles at a false discovery rate of 0.05. Linkage disequilibrium might explain the correlated functional status among segregating V segments, but an unknown experimental factor could not be ruled out. A later analysis found that most CMV-associated TCR beta chains appeared HLA-restricted, with HLA associations seemingly driven largely by CMV exposure. A later genetic analysis associated a missense DCLRE1C variant with V-gene and J-gene trimming of TCR beta chains, and an independent cohort replicated the association. The classifier was reported to diagnose cytomegalovirus status with high specificity and sensitivity in both the original cohort and the validation cohort. A total of 164 TCR beta chains were listed by the study as associated with cytomegalovirus. This cohort had only TCR beta chains sequenced, and the lack of alpha or paired-chain data limited which features could be detected. Presence/absence analyses assumed roughly uniform sequencing depth across donors, an assumption that may not hold. Broadly in line with IMGT annotations, most TCR beta V segments showed up in productive rearrangements about 90% or about 30% of the time in an earlier analysis of several hundred of the donors. While some public TCRs were present in many individuals, most TCR sequences turned up only very rarely across donors. For the cohort, immune exposure information was limited to CMV serostatus.

Germline trimming amounts to 3 bases on V and 3 bases on J, with 5 as the count of junction bases outside the gene matches. CDR1 and CDR2 (LGHNA, YSLEER) derive from the germline V gene. From cysteine to phenylalanine, the CDR3 is 16 amino acids long. Only the CDR3 portion is preserved as DNA: 48 bases, with reading frame beginning at the first base. The library was generated by the immunoSEQ multiplex PCR assay. The multiplex PCR relied on a mix of 60 forward primers for TCR Vbeta segments and 13 reverse primers for TCR Jbeta segments. The CDR3 region of rearranged TCR beta genes was amplified from genomic DNA with a multiplex PCR assay. Amplified TCR beta libraries were sequenced as 87-base-pair reads on the Illumina HiSeq System. The paper's processing steps were these. In a later analysis, tens of millions of unique TCR beta chains were counted across the roughly 700 repertoires, and approximately 11 million of these chains were shared by at least two donors. Raw reads were error-corrected and collapsed into unique sequences by a nearest-neighbor algorithm in which closely related sequences were merged to remove PCR and sequencing errors. To assign V, D and J gene segments, CDR3 sequences were aligned to IMGT reference sequences. For a sequence to be retained, a match of at least six nucleotides to both a V gene segment and a J gene segment was required. A rearrangement was called productive if the CDR3 had no stop codons and remained in frame with V and J, and every other rearrangement was called non-productive. Following IMGT convention, CDR3 was defined as the stretch from the second conserved V-encoded cysteine up to the conserved J-encoded phenylalanine. In an earlier analysis of more than 550 of the donors, sequences lacking an unambiguous match to a single V gene segment were excluded. An earlier analysis of 587 of the donors classified V segments as functional when productive rearrangements were above 56.7% and as segregating when the standard deviation between donors was above 5%. A statistical classification framework was built to diagnose cytomegalovirus status from the catalog of TCR beta chain sequences. V and J gene assignment, in a later analysis, came from comparing TCR nucleotide sequences with IMGT/GENE-DB human TR gene sequences. Using the TCRdist pipeline, a later analysis assigned CDR3 sequences along with most-parsimonious VDJ recombination scenarios. A later analysis defined each TCR beta chain by its CDR3 amino acid sequence plus V-gene family, and excluded reads lacking a unique V-gene family. To address suspected cross-contamination and a sequencing artifact, a later analysis removed a few hundred highly shared, low-generation-probability nucleotide sequences. In a later analysis, a clonal expansion index was calculated for each public chain from normalized within-repertoire ranks of inferred template counts. A later analysis computed generation probabilities with a VDJ recombination model fitted to out-of-frame rearrangements, and checked the results against IGoR. In a later analysis, hypergeometric tests were used to score TCR-TCR, TCR-HLA and TCR-CMV co-occurrence, with a repertoire-size bias correction applied to TCR pairs. In a later analysis, false discovery rates were estimated by permuting HLA or CMV assignments 20 times. In a later analysis, co-occurring TCRs were grouped using DBSCAN, with TCRdist sequence similarity added in when clustering inside HLA-allele-positive subsets. For co-occurrence clustering, repertoires with fewer than 30,000 or more than 120,000 public chains were excluded, along with about five repertoires with anomalous nucleotide sharing. TCRdb stores this immuneACCESS table with in-frame sequences only. Part of the clones is absent; in the studies checked, under half of the shortfall reflects unresolved V genes, and no reason is known for the rest. D and trimming were read from the DNA, whereas the V and J calls and clone size are those reported in that table. The sample table shows fewer than 150,000 clones, and around 77% are seen once. Together, the top ten hold roughly 4.6% of the sample.

Recombination linked TRBV4-3 to TRBJ2-2; TRBD1 lines up with 9 middle nucleotides. The receptor was derived from a woman aged 50 to 65 in good health and CMV-seronegative. The specimen was PBMCs. The nucleotides read TGCGCCAGCAGCCACGGGACAGGGTTCCACACCGGGGAGCTGTTTTTT. The translation is CASSHGTGFHTGELFF.